The 15 T cell receptor beta chains presented below share a single source sample, sequenced in a study of T cell responses to AZD1222 COVID-19 vaccine. The repertoire was sequenced with immunoSEQ multiplex PCR; TCRdb's copy has only in-frame clones and lacks some. The data show 130,000 or so clones, with 80% to 95% seen just once and less than 1% held by the top ten. Material: peripheral blood, obtained on day 0 of MenACWY control vaccination. The receptor set was obtained from an adult in good health.

The J gene is TRBJ2-5, the V gene TRBV6-5, with D perhaps matching TRBD2 (6 bases). CDR3 size: 14 residues. Trimming shortened V by 8 bases and J by 7 bases, and 20 bases separated the two germline ends. Germline values: CDR1 MNHEY, CDR2 SVGAGI. In DNA form, the CDR3 reads TGTGCCAGCGGACTAAATCTGGTCTCAGGGACCCAGTACTTC. It codes for CASGLNLVSGTQYF.

The rearrangement joins TRBV7-7 to TRBJ2-2; 10 bases fit TRBD2. This CDR3 has 16 residues. Per germline, CDR1 SSHAT and CDR2 FNYEAQ (reference sequence). V gave up 5 bases and J gave up 0 bases; unmatched junction bases: 3. The CDR3 reads CASSIGLAANTGELFF. The DNA of the CDR3 is TGTGCCAGCAGCATTGGACTAGCGGCGAACACCGGGGAGCTGTTTTTT.

The CDR3 nucleotides are TGTGCCACCAGCAGACGACAGGGAAGCAATCAGCCCCAGCATTTT. It encodes CATSRRQGSNQPQHF. The V and J genes are TRBV15 and TRBJ1-5; 7 positions agree with TRBD1. The CDR3 consists of 15 residues. Germline V gene lookup returns CDR1 LNHNV and CDR2 YYDKDF (reference sequence). The junction had 2 bases not matched to a gene; V was cut back by 2 bases and J by 1 base. Full variable domain (outside the CDR3, taken from reference TRBV15 and TRBJ1-5): DAMVIQNPRYQVTQFGKPVTLSCSQTLNHNVMYWYQQKSSQAPKLLFHYYDKDFNNEADTPDNFQSRRPNTSFCFLDIRSPGLGDTAMYLCATSRRQGSNQPQHFGDGTRLSIL.

CDR3 DNA: TGCGCCAGCAGCTTGGCCGGGAGGTCAGGCACTGAAGCTTTCTTT. It is translated as CASSLAGRSGTEAFF. The V call is TRBV5-1, the J call TRBJ1-1; no clear D gene. The CDR3 consists of 15 residues. CDR1 is SGHRS, CDR2 YFSETQ, per germline. V lost 0 bases, J lost 4 bases, and 13 bases lay in between.

V gene TRBV11-1 combines with J gene TRBJ1-1, with D hard to call. Germline V gene lookup returns CDR1 SGHAT and CDR2 FQDESV (reference sequence). CDR3 length: 13 residues. Trimming removed 5 bases from V and 3 bases from J, with 10 bases in between. The CDR3 nucleotides read TGTGCCAGCAGCGACAACTGGGACACTGAAGCTTTCTTT. It is translated as CASSDNWDTEAFF. The whole variable domain, filled in from reference TRBV11-1 and TRBJ1-1, reads EAEVAQSPRYKITEKSQAVAFWCDPISGHATLYWYRQILGQGPELLVQFQDESVVDDSQLPKDRFSAERLKGVDSTLKIQPAELGDSAMYLCASSDNWDTEAFFGQGTRLTVV.

The V call is TRBV12-3 or TRBV12-4, the J call TRBJ1-1, with no clear D. Trimming removed 6 bases at V and 5 bases at J, with 10 bases between. The CDR3 is made up of 12 amino acids. DNA for the CDR3: TGTGCCAGCAGCCGCCTTGAGACTGAAGCTTTCTTT. This codes for CASSRLETEAFF.

The chain links TRBV4-1 to TRBJ2-7, with D hard to call. Germline CDR1 and CDR2: MGHRA and YSYEKL. Deletions cut 0 bases from V and 4 bases from J, with 7 bases between. This CDR3 has 13 amino acids. As DNA, the CDR3 is TGCGCCAGCAGCCAAGATGGCAGGTACGAGCAGTACTTC. This encodes CASSQDGRYEQYF.

The rearrangement joins TRBV25-1 to TRBJ2-7, with D perhaps matching TRBD1 (5 bases). This CDR3 region has 15 residues. In germline, CDR1 is MGHDK, CDR2 SYGVNS. Trimming cost V 3 bases and J 0 bases, with 12 bases left between them. CDR3 region: CASSDGAAISYEQYF. The CDR3 nucleotides read TGTGCCAGCAGTGATGGGGCAGCTATCTCCTACGAGCAGTACTTC.

V is TRBV6-1 and J is TRBJ1-6; 8 positions agree with TRBD1. CDR1 is MNHNS, CDR2 SASEGT, per germline. The CDR3 is 15 amino acids. V lost 3 bases and J lost 10; bases outside the gene matches: 8. The CDR3 DNA reads TGTGCCAGCAGTGAGGACCGACAGGGGCGATCACCCCTCCACTTT. It codes for CASSEDRQGRSPLHF.

This chain connects TRBV19 to TRBJ1-2; 7 nucleotides agree with TRBD1. The CDR3 loop spans 12 amino acids. V shed 4 bases, J shed 9 bases, and the junction held 5 bases outside the gene matches. In germline, CDR1 is LNHDA, CDR2 SQIVND (reference sequence). Written as DNA, the CDR3 is TGTGCCAGTAGTAGAGGGGGCAGGAGCTACACCTTC. Translating it yields CASSRGGRSYTF.

The chain has TRBV15 and TRBJ2-5, with 8 bases fitting TRBD2. The CDR3 is 15 residues long. Looked up from germline, CDR1 is LNHNV and CDR2 is YYDKDF (reference sequence). V trimming: 4 bases; J trimming: 6 bases; junction bases outside the gene matches: 10. The CDR3 loop reads CATSIFGGARQTQYF. The CDR3 DNA reads TGTGCCACCAGCATCTTCGGGGGGGCCAGGCAGACCCAGTACTTC.

This clone occurred once. The chain joins TRBV6-2 or TRBV6-3 to TRBJ1-2, with 8 bases lining up with TRBD1. V shed 2 bases and J 6 bases; nucleotides not matched to a gene: 5. Per germline, CDR1 MNHEY and CDR2 SVGEGT. The CDR3 has 14 residues. CDR3 sequence reads: CASSYPSGGDGYTF. As DNA, the CDR3 is TGTGCCAGCAGTTACCCGTCAGGGGGCGATGGCTACACCTTC.

This sequence joins TRBV11-2 and TRBJ2-5, with D uncertain. CDR1 is SGHAT, CDR2 FQNNGV, per germline. This CDR3 spans 12 amino acids. V was shortened by 1 base and J by 5 bases, with 5 bases between the two germline ends. CDR3 nucleotide sequence: TGTGCCAGCAGCTTAGTTATCGAGACCCAGTACTTC. As protein: CASSLVIETQYF.

The chain couples TRBV4-1 to TRBJ2-2; no definite D call. Germline CDR1 MGHRA, CDR2 YSYEKL. The CDR3 length is 13 residues. Trimming left V 4 bases short and J 1 base short, with 4 bases between. The CDR3 DNA reads as TGCGCCAGCAGCCGACAGAACACCGGGGAGCTGTTTTTT. Protein: CASSRQNTGELFF.

The chain links TRBV19 to TRBJ1-1; D unresolved. V was shortened by 3 bases and J by 6 bases, with 17 bases between the two germline ends. This CDR3 is 15 amino acids long. Germline lookup yields CDR1 LNHDA and CDR2 SQIVND (reference sequence). The CDR3 bases are TGTGCCAGTAGTATCAAAATGGACCTAGGGCCTGAAGCTTTCTTT. Translation: CASSIKMDLGPEAFF.